This T cell receptor (beta chain) came from a study of Graves' ophthalmopathy and Graves' hyperthyroidism. The overall study: Peripheral blood collection took place at initial diagnosis, before any treatment.

There are many counts of this clonotype. The antigen remains unidentified. J was trimmed by 7 bases and V by 5 bases; bases with no gene match: 13. This CDR3 comprises 15 residues. Germline V gene sequence: CDR1 SGHRS, CDR2 YFSETQ. Newly diagnosed hyperthyroidism donors, aged 18 to 65, duration under 2 months. A roughly 9.3 ml volume of fresh peripheral blood provided the PBMCs. Study findings and constraints: Ophthalmopathy versus stable hyperthyroidism: 13-signature model gave 87.88% sensitivity, 75% to 82% specificity.

From RNA, the CDR3 regions of TCR beta chains were amplified and sequenced. In the first round, RT-PCR was carried out with HTBI primers, and a multiplex PCR formed the second round. One entry per CDR3 protein, called by TCRdb with MiXCR from the multiplex PCR reads. The profile covers some 380,000 distinct CDR3 sequences, with 15% appearing a single time and 5.5% to 7% taken by the ten largest. Specimen: peripheral blood. V gene TRBV5-1 combines with J gene TRBJ2-7; 9 positions agree with TRBD1. The TCR sequence derives from a woman under 30 with stable Graves' hyperthyroidism. As DNA, the CDR3 is TGCGCCAGCAGACTCCGGGACAGGGAAGGAGGGGAGCAGTACTTC. Protein sequence: CASRLRDREGGEQYF.